This T cell receptor (beta chain) was documented in a study of cytomegalovirus exposure and HLA in healthy donors. Study observations and caveats: Owing to their indistinguishability, certain V segments, notably TRBV6-2 and TRBV6-3, were excluded.

In the case of this clone: Antigen: not known.

The PCR was carried out with 60 Vbeta primers and 13 Jbeta primers. Using immunoSEQ multiplex PCR, the repertoire was profiled, and TCRdb retains in-frame clones only, with some absent. The repertoire has around 150,000 clones, roughly 85% of them found once; the top ten carry around 0.97%. This CDR3 spans 14 amino acids. Trimming removed 4 bases from V and 5 bases from J; junction bases left unmatched: 7. Looked up from germline, CDR1 is SGHVS and CDR2 is FNYEAQ. This TCR came from a woman aged 50 to 60 in good health and CMV-seropositive. Sequencing was performed on PBMCs. The chain has TRBV7-6 and TRBJ2-7; 8 nucleotides match TRBD1. The CDR3 DNA reads TGTGCCAGCAGCTCCGGGACAGGTCGCGACGAGCAGTACTTC. Protein: CASSSGTGRDEQYF.